This record concerns one T cell receptor beta chain sequence. The antigen is undetermined. Approximately 9 milliliters was the volume of peripheral blood drawn from each donor. The sample originates from a study of blood T cells in healthy people across ages. Alongside a J-beta primer mix, a sample-barcoded 5' primer served in a second PCR lasting about 7 to 11 cycles. A single record per CDR3 protein comes from TCRdb applying MiXCR to the 5' RACE reads. This sample has around 800,000 distinct CDR3 sequences; around 62% occur once, and the top ten carry about a quarter. Study results and caveats: As age increased, TCR beta diversity per million T cells fell in a roughly linear fashion. Strongly correlated with naive T cell percentage was TCR beta diversity.

V was shortened by 3 bases and J by 11 bases, with 21 bases between the two germline ends. Germline V CDR1 and CDR2: KGHDR, SFDVKD. CDR3 length: 15 amino acids. The sequence was collected from a man aged 30 to 39 in good health. What was sequenced was blood. The chain links TRBV24-1 to TRBJ2-5, with a possible D match to TRBD1 (6 bases). CDR3 loop: CATSDQTNTGYGQYF. In DNA, the CDR3 is TGTGCCACCAGTGATCAAACCAACACAGGGTACGGGCAGTACTTC.